This T cell receptor (beta chain) appears in the sequencing data of a study of T cell responses to AZD1222 COVID-19 vaccine. Study observations and caveats: Mapped onto spike, vaccine-associated CD4 TCRs spanned it and were dominant at 160-218 and 743-854. White British people made up most donors, females outnumbered males, and clonal diversity was possibly underestimated. Elevations in Spike-specific TCR breadth and depth followed administration of two AZD1222 doses. Recipients of AZD1222 seropositive at baseline numbered only 6 or 7.

The CDR3 has 14 residues. V shed 3 bases, J shed 4 bases, and the junction held 3 bases outside the gene matches. Looked up from germline, CDR1 is PRHDT and CDR2 is FYEKMQ (reference sequence). Sequencing used immunoSEQ multiplex PCR; TCRdb keeps in-frame clones, though not all of them. The sample has 150,000 or so clones, approximately 90% seen once. In regard to this clone: Its antigen is currently unknown.

Sequenced material: peripheral blood, taken 28 days after the second AZD1222 dose. The chain uses TRBV13 and TRBJ1-2, with 9 bases matching TRBD1. This TCR came from an adult who received the AZD1222 COVID-19 vaccine. As DNA, the CDR3 is TGTGCCAGCAGCTTTGCGACAGGGGGCTATGGCTACACCTTC. This encodes CASSFATGGYGYTF.